Shown below are 3 T cell receptor beta chains from a single sample sequenced in a study of shared clonotypes between healthy human individuals. TCRdb's copy holds only in-frame clones and misses some; the assay was immunoSEQ multiplex PCR. The table records over a million clones, about 98% of them present only once. Sequenced: naive CD4+ T cells sorted from blood. Documented subset: CD45RA+ positively selected. These receptors came from a man aged 30 to 39 in good health.

This sequence joins TRBV18 and TRBJ1-1; 7 bases are shared with TRBD1. The V and J ends lost 4 bases and 3 bases, in that order; junction bases with no gene match: 5. The CDR3 length is 14 residues. Germline assignment: CDR1 KGHSH and CDR2 LQKENI. The CDR3, as DNA: TGTGCCAGCTCACTCAAGGGGGCTGACACTGAAGCTTTCTTT. Protein sequence: CASSLKGADTEAFF. Drawing the rest from reference TRBV18 and TRBJ1-1, the complete variable domain is NAGVMQNPRHLVRRRGQEARLRCSPMKGHSHVYWYRQLPEEGLKFMVYLQKENIIDESGMPKERFSAEFPKEGPSILRIQQVVRGDSAAYFCASSLKGADTEAFFGQGTRLTVV.

The genes are TRBV4-2 and TRBJ2-7; 9 bases map to TRBD2. The CDR3 covers 18 residues. Germline V lookup: CDR1 LGHNA, CDR2 YNFKEQ. The J segment lost 4 bases and the V segment lost 2 bases, leaving 15 bases of the junction unmatched. The CDR3 here is CASSQRDLGGRAHYEQYF. The CDR3, as DNA: TGTGCCAGCAGCCAAAGGGATCTCGGCGGGAGGGCCCATTACGAGCAGTACTTC.

This chain connects TRBV2 to TRBJ2-2; either TRBD1 or TRBD2 may supply D (5 bases each). The CDR3 contains 15 residues. The germline V and J ends were trimmed by 6 bases and 7 bases, with 18 bases remaining between them. Germline loops: CDR1 SNHLY, CDR2 FYNNEI. DNA for the CDR3: TGTGCCAGCAGCCGAACGGGACCAGTTGGCGGGGAGCTGTTTTTT. Its translation: CASSRTGPVGGELFF.